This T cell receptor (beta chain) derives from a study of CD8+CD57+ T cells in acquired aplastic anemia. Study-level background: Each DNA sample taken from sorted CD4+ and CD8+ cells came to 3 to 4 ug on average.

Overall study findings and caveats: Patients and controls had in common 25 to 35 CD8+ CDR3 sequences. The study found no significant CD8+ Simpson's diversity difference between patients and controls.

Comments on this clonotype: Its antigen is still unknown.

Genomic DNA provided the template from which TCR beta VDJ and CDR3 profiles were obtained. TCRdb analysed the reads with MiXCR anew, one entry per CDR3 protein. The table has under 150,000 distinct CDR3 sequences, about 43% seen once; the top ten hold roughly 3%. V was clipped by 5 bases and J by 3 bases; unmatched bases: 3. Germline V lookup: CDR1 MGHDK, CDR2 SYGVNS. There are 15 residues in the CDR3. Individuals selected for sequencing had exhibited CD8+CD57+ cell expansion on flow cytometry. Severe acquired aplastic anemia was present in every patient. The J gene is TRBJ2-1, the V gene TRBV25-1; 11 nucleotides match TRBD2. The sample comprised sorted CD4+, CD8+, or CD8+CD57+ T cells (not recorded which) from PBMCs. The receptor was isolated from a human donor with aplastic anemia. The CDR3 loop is CASSILAGDYNEQFF. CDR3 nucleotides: TGTGCCAGCAGTATACTAGCGGGAGACTACAATGAGCAGTTCTTC.